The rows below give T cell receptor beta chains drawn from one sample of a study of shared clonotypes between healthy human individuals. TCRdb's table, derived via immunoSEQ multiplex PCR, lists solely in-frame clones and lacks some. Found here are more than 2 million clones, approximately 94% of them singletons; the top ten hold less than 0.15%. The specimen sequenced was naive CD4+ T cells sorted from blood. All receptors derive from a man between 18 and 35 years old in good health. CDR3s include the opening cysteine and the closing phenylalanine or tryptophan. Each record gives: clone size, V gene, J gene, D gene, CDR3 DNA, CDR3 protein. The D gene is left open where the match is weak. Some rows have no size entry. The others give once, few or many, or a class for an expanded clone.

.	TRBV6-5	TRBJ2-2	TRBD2	TGTGCCAGCAGTTTTCAGAGCGGGGGACTAACCGGGGAGCTGTTTTTT	CASSFQSGGLTGELFF
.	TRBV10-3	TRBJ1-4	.	TGTGCCATCAGTGATATTGGTGAAAAACTGTTTTTT	CAISDIGEKLFF
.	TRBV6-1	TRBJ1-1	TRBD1	TGTGCCAGCAGTGAACGGGACAGTGAAGCTTTCTTT	CASSERDSEAFF
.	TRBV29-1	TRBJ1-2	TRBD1	TGCAGCGTGGACATTGGAGGGGGCGCGTATGGCTACACCTTC	CSVDIGGGAYGYTF
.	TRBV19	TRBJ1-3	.	TGTGCCAGTAGTGGTCAGGGGAAATTAAGCTCTGGAAACACCATATATTTT	CASSGQGKLSSGNTIYF
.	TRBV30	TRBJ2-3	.	TGTGCCTGGAGTGGGGGGCGCGGAGATACGCAGTATTTT	CAWSGGRGDTQYF
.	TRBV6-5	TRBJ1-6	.	TGTGCCAGCAGGCGAGGGGACAAAAATAATTCACCCCTCCACTTT	CASRRGDKNNSPLHF
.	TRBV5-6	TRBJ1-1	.	TGTGCCAGCAGCTTGGAGACGGCGAACACTGAAGCTTTCTTT	CASSLETANTEAFF
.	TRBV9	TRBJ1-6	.	TGTGCCAGCAGCGTAGGGCGGCAGGATAATTCACCCCTCCACTTT	CASSVGRQDNSPLHF
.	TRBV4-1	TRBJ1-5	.	TGCGCCAGCAGCCCCTCGTTACGGGGCAATCAGCCCCAGCATTTT	CASSPSLRGNQPQHF
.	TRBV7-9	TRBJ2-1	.	TGTGCCAGCAGCCCCGGGCTAGGGTCCTCCTACAATGAGCAGTTCTTC	CASSPGLGSSYNEQFF
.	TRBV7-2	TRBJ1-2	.	TGTGCCAGCAGCTTAGACCCTATATCCGGCTACACCTTC	CASSLDPISGYTF
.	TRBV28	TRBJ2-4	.	TGTGCCAGCAGTACTGTACAGCCCCTAGCCAAAAACATTCAGTACTTC	CASSTVQPLAKNIQYF
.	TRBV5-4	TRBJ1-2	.	TGTGCCAGCAGCTTGAGTTGGCTGGGGGGCTACACCTTC	CASSLSWLGGYTF
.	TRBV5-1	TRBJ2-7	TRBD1	TGCGCCAGCAGCGGGACAGGTTCCTACGAGCAGTACTTC	CASSGTGSYEQYF
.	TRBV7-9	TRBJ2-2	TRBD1	TGTGCCAGCAGCTTTCTAGGACAGGGAAACACCGGGGAGCTGTTTTTT	CASSFLGQGNTGELFF
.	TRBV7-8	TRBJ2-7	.	TGTGCCAGCAGCTTAGAAGGGGTTTCCTACGAGCAGTACTTC	CASSLEGVSYEQYF
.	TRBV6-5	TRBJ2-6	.	TGTGCCACCCGTGCGGGGTCTGGGGCCAACGTCCTGACTTTC	CATRAGSGANVLTF
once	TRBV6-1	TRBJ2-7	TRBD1	TGTGCCAGCAGCACCACCGGGACAGTGACCTACGAGCAGTACTTC	CASSTTGTVTYEQYF
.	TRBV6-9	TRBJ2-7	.	TGTGCTAACGGCGGCTGCCACGAGCAGTACTTC	CANGGCHEQYF
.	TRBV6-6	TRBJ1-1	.	TGTGCCAGCAGTTTGGGTCTGGGGGACACTGAAGCTTTCTTT	CASSLGLGDTEAFF
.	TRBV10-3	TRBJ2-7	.	TGTGCCATCCGGGGGCAGGGCAACGAGCAGTACTTC	CAIRGQGNEQYF
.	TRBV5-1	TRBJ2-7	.	TGCGCCAGCAGCTTGACACTAGAGGCGATCCACGAGCAGTACTTC	CASSLTLEAIHEQYF
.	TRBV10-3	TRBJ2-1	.	TGTGCCATCAGTGAGCGGGAGTGGGGTGAGCAGTTCTTC	CAISEREWGEQFF
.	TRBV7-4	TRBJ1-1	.	TGTGCCAGCAGCTCTCCAGACAATCCCGAAGCTTTCTTT	CASSSPDNPEAFF
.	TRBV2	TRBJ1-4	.	TGTGCCAGCAGAGGGATATTAGGTGAAAAACTGTTTTTT	CASRGILGEKLFF
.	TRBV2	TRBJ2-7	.	TGTGCCAGCCTCGGCGAGGGGTCCTACGAGCAGTACTTC	CASLGEGSYEQYF
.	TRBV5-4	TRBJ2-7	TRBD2	TGTGCCAGCAGCTCCGGGACTAGCGGATCCTACGAGCAGTACTTC	CASSSGTSGSYEQYF
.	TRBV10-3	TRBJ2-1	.	TGTGCCACTCTTTCGGTAGATGAGCAGTTCTTC	CATLSVDEQFF
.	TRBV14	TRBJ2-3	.	TGTGCCAGCAGCCCGGGACGGACGCTCAGCACAGATACGCAGTATTTT	CASSPGRTLSTDTQYF
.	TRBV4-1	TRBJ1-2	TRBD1	TGCGCCAGCAGCCTTACTCCAGGGGGAGACTATGGCTACACCTTC	CASSLTPGGDYGYTF
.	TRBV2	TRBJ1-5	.	TGTGCCAGCCGGGGGATTCCTCGAGAACCCCAGCATTTT	CASRGIPREPQHF
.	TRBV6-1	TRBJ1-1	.	TGTGCCAGCAGCCTACAGGGTAGCACTGAAGCTTTCTTT	CASSLQGSTEAFF
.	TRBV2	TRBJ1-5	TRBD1	TGTGCCAGCGCACAGGGGGGTGGCAATCAGCCCCAGCATTTT	CASAQGGGNQPQHF
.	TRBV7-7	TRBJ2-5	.	TGTGCTAGCAGCACAGACGGGTTGGAGACCCAGTACTTC	CASSTDGLETQYF
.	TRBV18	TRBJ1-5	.	TGTGCCAGCTCACCACCGGGTGGCAATCAGCCCCAGCATTTT	CASSPPGGNQPQHF
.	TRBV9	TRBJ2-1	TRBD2	TGTGCCAGCAGCGTAGCTCTTACTAGCGGAGACAATGAGCAGTTCTTC	CASSVALTSGDNEQFF
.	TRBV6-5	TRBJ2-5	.	TGTGCCACTTCCAGGCCCTCTCCAATCCAAGAGACCCAGTACTTC	CATSRPSPIQETQYF
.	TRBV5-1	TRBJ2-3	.	TGCGCCAGCAGCTTGGCGTTAGCAGACACGCAGTATTTT	CASSLALADTQYF
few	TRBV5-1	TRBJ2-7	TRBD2	TGCGCCAGCAGCTTGGTGGCTAGCGGGAACTACGAGCAGTACTTC	CASSLVASGNYEQYF
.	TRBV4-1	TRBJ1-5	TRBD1	TGCGCCAGCAGCCAAGTAGACAGGGTGGGTAATCAGCCCCAGCATTTT	CASSQVDRVGNQPQHF
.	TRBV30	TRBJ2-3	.	TGTGCCCTGGTGAGCGGGCGGGCTTATACGCAGTATTTT	CALVSGRAYTQYF
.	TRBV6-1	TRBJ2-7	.	TGTGCCAGCAGTGCCCTGGGGTCCTCCTACGAGCAGTACTTC	CASSALGSSYEQYF
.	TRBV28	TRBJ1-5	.	TGTGCCAGCAGTTCTCCTCAGGGGTATAATCAGCCCCAGCATTTT	CASSSPQGYNQPQHF
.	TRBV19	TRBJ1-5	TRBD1	TGTGCCAGTAGTATTGAGGGGGCCCAGCCCCAGCATTTT	CASSIEGAQPQHF
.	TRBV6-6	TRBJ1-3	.	TGTGCCAGCAGTGCCAGGAGGGCTGGAAACACCATATATTTT	CASSARRAGNTIYF
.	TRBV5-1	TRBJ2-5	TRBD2	TGCGCCAGCAGCCGGGAGGGGACGGAGACCCAGTACTTC	CASSREGTETQYF
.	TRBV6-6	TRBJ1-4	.	TGTGCCAGCAGTTACTCGACCCAGCCTAATGAAAAACTGTTTTTT	CASSYSTQPNEKLFF
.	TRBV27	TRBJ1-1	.	TGTGCCAGCAGTTTAGGGGTCGGCGGTCACTCGGACACTGAAGCTTTCTTT	CASSLGVGGHSDTEAFF
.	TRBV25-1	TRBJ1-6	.	TGTGCCAGCAGTGAGGCAGGGAACCATTCACCCCTCCACTTT	CASSEAGNHSPLHF
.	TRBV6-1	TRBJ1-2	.	TGTGCCAGCAGAGCCTGGGGGGGCAACTATGGCTACACCTTC	CASRAWGGNYGYTF
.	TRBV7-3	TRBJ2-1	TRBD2	TGTGCCAGCAGCCTTAGCGGGGGGTACCACAATGAGCAGTTCTTC	CASSLSGGYHNEQFF
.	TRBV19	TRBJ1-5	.	TGTGCCCCACCACCCAGGGCGGACGGCAATCAGCCCCAGCATTTT	CAPPPRADGNQPQHF
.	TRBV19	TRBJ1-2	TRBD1	TGTGCCAGTAGGGTCGAGGGGGCGTCTGGCTACACCTTC	CASRVEGASGYTF
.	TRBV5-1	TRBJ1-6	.	TGCGCCAGCAGCTTGGGACAGCCAAACGGTGATTCACCCCTCCACTTT	CASSLGQPNGDSPLHF